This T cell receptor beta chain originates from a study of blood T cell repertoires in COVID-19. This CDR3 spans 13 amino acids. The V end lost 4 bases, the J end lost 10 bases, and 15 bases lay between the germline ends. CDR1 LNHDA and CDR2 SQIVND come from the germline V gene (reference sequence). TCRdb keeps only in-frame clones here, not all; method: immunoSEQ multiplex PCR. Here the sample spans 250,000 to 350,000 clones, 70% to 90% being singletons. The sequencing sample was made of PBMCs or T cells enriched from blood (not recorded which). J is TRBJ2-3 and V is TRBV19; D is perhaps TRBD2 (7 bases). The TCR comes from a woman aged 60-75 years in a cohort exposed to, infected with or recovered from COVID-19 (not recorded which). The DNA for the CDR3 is TGTGCCAGTAGTACCCTTACAGGGAGGGCGCAGTATTTT. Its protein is CASSTLTGRAQYF.